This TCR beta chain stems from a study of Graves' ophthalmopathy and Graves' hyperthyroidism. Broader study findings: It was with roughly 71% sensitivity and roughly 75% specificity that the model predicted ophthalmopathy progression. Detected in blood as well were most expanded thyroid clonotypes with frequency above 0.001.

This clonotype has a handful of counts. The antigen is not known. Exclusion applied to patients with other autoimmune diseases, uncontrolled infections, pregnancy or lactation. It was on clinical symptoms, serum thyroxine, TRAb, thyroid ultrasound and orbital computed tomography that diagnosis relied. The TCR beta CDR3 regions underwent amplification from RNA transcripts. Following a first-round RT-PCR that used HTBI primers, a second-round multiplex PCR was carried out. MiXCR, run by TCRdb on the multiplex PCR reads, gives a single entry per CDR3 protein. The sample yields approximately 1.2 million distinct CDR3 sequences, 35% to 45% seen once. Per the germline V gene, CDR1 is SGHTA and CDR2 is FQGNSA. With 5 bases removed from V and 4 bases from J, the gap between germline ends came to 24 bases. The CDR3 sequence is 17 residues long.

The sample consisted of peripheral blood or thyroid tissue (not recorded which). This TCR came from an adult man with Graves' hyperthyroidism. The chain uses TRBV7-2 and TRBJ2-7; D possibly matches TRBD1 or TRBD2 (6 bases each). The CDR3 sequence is CASSPPRRGWFWYEQYF. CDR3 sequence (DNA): TGTGCCAGCAGCCCACCGCGGAGGGGGTGGTTTTGGTACGAGCAGTACTTC.